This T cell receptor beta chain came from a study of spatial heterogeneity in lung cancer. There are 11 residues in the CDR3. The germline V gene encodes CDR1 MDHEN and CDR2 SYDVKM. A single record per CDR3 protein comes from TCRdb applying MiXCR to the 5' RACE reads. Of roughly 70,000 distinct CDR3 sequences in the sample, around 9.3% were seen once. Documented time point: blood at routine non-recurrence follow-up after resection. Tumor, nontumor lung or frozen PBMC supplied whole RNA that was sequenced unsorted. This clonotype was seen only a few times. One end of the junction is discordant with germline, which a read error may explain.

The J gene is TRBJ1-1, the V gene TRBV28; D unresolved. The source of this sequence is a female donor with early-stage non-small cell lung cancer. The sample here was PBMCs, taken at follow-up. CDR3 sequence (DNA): TGTGCCACCAGTCAGGACACTGAAGCTTTCTTT. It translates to CATSQDTEAFF.